The text below deals with one T cell receptor beta chain. Its antigen is unidentified. In germline, CDR1 is SGHDT, CDR2 YYEEEE. The CDR3 consists of 12 residues. The ends were cut back, 1 base at V and 4 bases at J, with 3 bases in the middle. Assay used: immunoSEQ multiplex PCR; TCRdb lists only in-frame clones, some missing. The sample records roughly 67,000 clones, about 91% being singletons. The record originates from a study of T cell responses to AZD1222 COVID-19 vaccine. Study outcomes and limitations: Seropositivity was recorded at baseline in only a handful of AZD1222 recipients.

The material was peripheral blood, obtained on day 0 of AZD1222 vaccination. The chain is built from TRBV5-6 and TRBJ1-5; D remains unclear. This TCR was recovered from an adult in good health. As DNA, the CDR3 is TGTGCCAGCAGCTTGATTAATCAGCCCCAGCATTTT. Encoded protein: CASSLINQPQHF.